These 21 T cell receptor beta chains originate from one sample sequenced in a study of T cells in localized non-small cell lung cancer. The protocol was immunoSEQ multiplex PCR, while the TCRdb copy is restricted to in-frame clones and leaves out a portion. The sample has around 26,000 clones, 65% to 85% seen once; the top ten hold 9.6%. The specimen was peripheral blood, collected before any cancer treatment. Source of these receptors: a man aged 35 to 70 with stage III squamous cell lung carcinoma.

V gene TRBV29-1 combines with J gene TRBJ2-7; 7 nucleotides align to TRBD1. This CDR3 spans 15 amino acids. V lost 3 bases to trimming and J lost 2 bases; unmatched junction nucleotides: 10. Per the germline V gene, CDR1 is SQVTM and CDR2 is ANQGSEA. The CDR3 nucleotides read TGCAGCGTTGACCCGGGACAGTTGGACACCTACGAGCAGTACGTC. It yields the protein CSVDPGQLDTYEQYV.

This clone was counted a few times. The V call is TRBV7-9, the J call TRBJ2-1; D not resolved. There are 13 residues in the CDR3. V gave up 6 bases and J gave up 9 bases, with 15 bases separating them. The germline CDR1 and CDR2 sequences are SEHNR and FQNEAQ (reference sequence). CDR3 residues: CASSSYTEREQFF. The CDR3 coding sequence is TGTGCCAGCAGTTCTTACACGGAACGTGAGCAGTTCTTC.

The chain combines TRBV30 with TRBJ1-5; D is uncertain. The CDR3 loop spans 11 amino acids. V was pared by 4 bases and J by 9 bases, with 10 bases between. Germline V lookup: CDR1 GTSNPN, CDR2 SVGIG (reference sequence). The CDR3 nucleotides are TGTGCCTGGACTCTGGGAGGGCCCCAGCATTTT. This sequence encodes CAWTLGGPQHF.

The chain links TRBV7-9 to TRBJ2-1; no clear D gene. V was shortened by 2 bases and J by 6 bases, with 17 bases between the two germline ends. In germline, CDR1 is SEHNR, CDR2 FQNEAQ (reference sequence). This CDR3 spans 16 amino acids. The CDR3 bases are TGTGCCAGCAGCTTATATAACCAGGCATTAGCCAATGAGCAGTTCTTC. This codes for CASSLYNQALANEQFF. Variable domain in full (rest from reference TRBV7-9 and TRBJ2-1): DTGVSQNPRHKITKRGQNVTFRCDPISEHNRLYWYRQTLGQGPEFLTYFQNEAQLEKSRLLSDRFSAERPKGSFSTLEIQRTEQGDSAMYLCASSLYNQALANEQFFGPGTRLTVL.

This clone was observed once. This sequence joins TRBV28 and TRBJ1-1; a possible D gene is TRBD1 (6 bases). This CDR3 is built from 13 residues. The V and J ends lost 6 bases and 5 bases respectively, with 13 bases between them. Germline V gives CDR1 MDHEN, CDR2 SYDVKM. The DNA for the CDR3 is TGTGCCAGCAGACAGGGTACTTTTACTGAAGCTTTCTTT. Amino acids: CASRQGTFTEAFF. Looking up the rest from reference TRBV28 and TRBJ1-1 gives the full variable domain: DVKVTQSSRYLVKRTGEKVFLECVQDMDHENMFWYRQDPGLGLRLIYFSYDVKMKEKGDIPEGYSVSREKKERFSLILESASTNQTSMYLCASRQGTFTEAFFGQGTRLTVV.

The rearrangement links TRBV10-1 to TRBJ2-5; TRBD1 matches 9 bases. J gave up 1 base and V 4 bases, and 4 bases lay outside the gene matches. This CDR3 has 15 residues. Germline V gene lookup returns CDR1 WNHNN and CDR2 SYGVQD (reference sequence). As DNA, the CDR3 is TGCGCCAGCAGTGCCGGGACAGGGCCCCAAGAGACCCAGTACTTC. It yields the protein CASSAGTGPQETQYF.

The V call is TRBV29-1, the J call TRBJ1-6; 9 bases line up with TRBD1. CDR1 and CDR2 from the germline V gene are SQVTM and ANQGSEA. V dropped 6 bases and J dropped 8; count of bases not matched to a gene: 5. The CDR3 is 13 amino acids. The CDR3 sequence is CSVLDRGDSPLHF. In DNA, the CDR3 is TGCAGCGTCCTGGACAGGGGCGATTCACCCCTCCACTTT.

The chain links TRBV6-4 to TRBJ2-2; D is unclear. V lost 3 bases and J lost 0, with 2 bases in between. This CDR3 contains 13 residues. CDR1 is MRHNA and CDR2 is SNTAGT in the germline V gene. The CDR3 protein is CASSETNTGELFF. In DNA form, the CDR3 reads TGTGCCAGCAGTGAAACGAACACCGGGGAGCTGTTTTTT.

V usage is TRBV14 and J usage is TRBJ1-1; D ambiguous. CDR1 is SGHDN, CDR2 FVKESK, per germline. The CDR3 runs 14 residues. The V and J ends lost 1 base and 5 bases respectively, with 11 bases between them. Here the CDR3 reads CASSQVGRRTEAFF. CDR3 bases: TGTGCCAGCAGCCAAGTAGGGAGGCGGACTGAAGCTTTCTTT.

V gene TRBV28 combines with J gene TRBJ2-7, with D unclear. Per germline, CDR1 MDHEN and CDR2 SYDVKM. The V gene lost 2 bases and the J gene lost 7 bases, with 9 bases spanning the gap. CDR3 length: 12 residues. The CDR3 nucleotides are TGTGCCAGCAGTTTAACGTTGGGGGAGCAGTACTTC. Translating it yields CASSLTLGEQYF.

The sample holds one count of this clone. The chain links TRBV6-1 to TRBJ1-5; a possible D gene is TRBD1 (6 bases). Trimming pared 7 bases from V and 2 bases from J, leaving 15 bases between. The CDR3 extends over 15 amino acids. Germline V gene sequence: CDR1 MNHNS, CDR2 SASEGT. Written as DNA, the CDR3 is TGTGCCAGCATCGACGGGACATACGGCAATCAGCCCCAGCATTTT. Amino acids: CASIDGTYGNQPQHF.

The chain combines TRBV2 with TRBJ2-1, with D uncertain. Germline-derived CDR1 and CDR2 are SNHLY and FYNNEI. V gave up 4 bases and J gave up 7 bases, with 5 bases separating them. The CDR3 has 11 residues. The CDR3 DNA reads as TGTGCCAGCAGTGCGGGTAATGAGCAGTTCTTC. It is translated as CASSAGNEQFF.

The V gene is TRBV6-6, the J gene TRBJ1-4; D is uncertain. The germline V gene encodes CDR1 MNHNY and CDR2 SVGAGI (reference sequence). The CDR3 is made up of 12 amino acids. V was clipped by 2 bases and J by 12 bases, with 10 bases between them. DNA of the CDR3: TGTGCCAGCAGTTACCCGGGTGATGAACTGTTTTTT. Its protein product is CASSYPGDELFF.

CDR3 DNA: TGCGCCAGCAGTACCGGGACAACCACAGATACGCAGTATTTT. Amino acids: CASSTGTTTDTQYF. The V call is TRBV10-1, the J call TRBJ2-3; D possibly corresponds to TRBD1 (6 bases). V was clipped by 5 bases and J by 2 bases, with 11 bases between them. The CDR3 spans 14 residues. The V gene's germline CDR1 is WNHNN and CDR2 SYGVQD (reference sequence).

V is TRBV7-8 and J is TRBJ2-7; D possibly corresponds to TRBD2 (6 bases). Trimming stripped 1 base from V and 0 bases from J, with 13 bases between. This CDR3 is 16 amino acids long. From germline, CDR1 is SGHVS and CDR2 FQNEAQ. The CDR3 DNA sequence: TGTGCCAGCAGCTTAGGTTTCGGGGGACTCTCCTACGAGCAGTACTTC. Protein: CASSLGFGGLSYEQYF.

This clone was seen a single time. The CDR3 loop reads CASSLALGEAFF. Here the CDR3 DNA reads TGCGCCAGCAGCTTGGCCCTGGGGGAAGCTTTCTTT. J is TRBJ1-1 and V is TRBV5-1; D call uncertain. The germline V and J ends were trimmed by 0 bases and 8 bases, with 8 bases remaining between them. This CDR3 spans 12 amino acids. CDR1 is SGHRS and CDR2 is YFSETQ in the germline V gene. Filled out from reference TRBV5-1 and TRBJ1-1, the complete variable domain reads KAGVTQTPRYLIKTRGQQVTLSCSPISGHRSVSWYQQTPGQGLQFLFEYFSETQRNKGNFPGRFSGRQFSNSRSEMNVSTLELGDSALYLCASSLALGEAFFGQGTRLTVV.

CDR3 coding DNA: TGTGCCAGCAGCTTAGAGGCCGGGGAGCTGTTTTTT. This codes for CASSLEAGELFF. The V call is TRBV7-9, the J call TRBJ2-2; unclear D gene. V lost 1 base and J 6 bases, leaving 3 bases between the germline ends. Germline CDR1 reads SEHNR; CDR2 reads FQNEAQ (reference sequence). The CDR3 sequence is 12 residues long. The full variable domain, rest sourced from reference TRBV7-9 and TRBJ2-2, is DTGVSQNPRHKITKRGQNVTFRCDPISEHNRLYWYRQTLGQGPEFLTYFQNEAQLEKSRLLSDRFSAERPKGSFSTLEIQRTEQGDSAMYLCASSLEAGELFFGEGSRLTVL.

A note on this clone: The same CDR3 can be traced to other DNA sequences in this sample. The chain recombines TRBV29-1 with TRBJ2-2; D possibly matches TRBD1 or TRBD2 (6 bases each). From germline, CDR1 is SQVTM and CDR2 ANQGSEA. V lost 7 bases and J lost 5, with 20 bases in between. CDR3 length: 15 amino acids. This CDR3 is CSGVGGQAGTGELFF. The CDR3 bases are TGCAGCGGGGTAGGGGGGCAGGCAGGGACCGGGGAGCTGTTTTTT.

The chain is built from TRBV5-1 and TRBJ1-2; 8 positions agree with TRBD1. CDR1 and CDR2 (germline): SGHRS, YFSETQ. The length of the CDR3 is 14 residues. After removal of 4 bases from V and 4 bases from J, the junction contained 6 bases not matched to a gene. The DNA for the CDR3 is TGCGCCAGCAGCCCCAGGGACAGGAGCTATGGCTACACCTTC. This codes for CASSPRDRSYGYTF.

The chain uses TRBV7-2 and TRBJ2-5; the D is unclear. Germline CDR1 and CDR2: SGHTA and FQGNSA. With 5 bases removed from V and 5 bases from J, the gap between germline ends came to 9 bases. The CDR3 is 12 residues long. The chain's CDR3 is CASSPDLETQYF. The CDR3 DNA reads as TGTGCCAGCAGCCCCGACTTGGAGACCCAGTACTTC.

This clone was detected only once. V is TRBV4-2 and J is TRBJ2-7; D gene ambiguous. The CDR3 spans 13 residues. V lost 3 bases and J lost 2, with 8 bases in between. Germline V lookup: CDR1 LGHNA, CDR2 YNFKEQ. The CDR3 loop reads CASSQARPYEQYF. CDR3 bases: TGTGCCAGCAGCCAGGCCAGGCCCTACGAGCAGTACTTC.